One and the same sample provided the 27 T cell receptor beta chains below, sequenced in a study of shared clonotypes between healthy human individuals. Some clones are missing from TCRdb's copy, which holds only in-frame ones; the method was immunoSEQ multiplex PCR. The sample holds just over 2,000,000 clones, about 95% seen once. The naive CD8 subset, CD45RO-negative cells positively selected for CCR7, excluded terminally differentiated effector memory CD45RA+ cells. The sample consisted of naive CD8+ T cells sorted from blood. Source of these receptors: a young man in good health.

About this clone itself: This same CDR3 is encoded by further DNA sequences in the sample. The chain combines TRBV4-1 with TRBJ1-2, with 7 bases lining up with TRBD1. CDR3 length: 14 residues. V shed 1 base and J 2 bases; nucleotides not matched to a gene: 1. Germline V CDR1 and CDR2: MGHRA, YSYEKL. The CDR3 nucleotides read TGCGCCAGCAGCCAAGTAGGGGGCAACTATGGCTACACCTTC. Protein sequence: CASSQVGGNYGYTF.

This chain links TRBV7-6 with TRBJ2-7, with TRBD1 identical over 11 bases. The V and J ends lost 2 bases and 6 bases, in that order; junction bases with no gene match: 9. Germline values: CDR1 SGHVS, CDR2 FNYEAQ. The CDR3 has 16 amino acids. The CDR3 sequence is CASSLLAGQGVAEQYF. CDR3 nucleotides: TGTGCCAGCAGCTTACTCGCGGGACAGGGGGTAGCCGAGCAGTACTTC.

The V and J genes are TRBV5-8 and TRBJ2-7; D gene unclear. V lost 4 bases and J 2 bases, leaving 10 bases between the germline ends. This CDR3 spans 13 amino acids. Germline lookup yields CDR1 SGHTS and CDR2 YDEGEE. CDR3 sequence reads: CASSLYSTYEQYF. The DNA for the CDR3 is TGTGCCAGCAGCCTATACAGCACCTACGAGCAGTACTTC.

V gene TRBV4-1 combines with J gene TRBJ1-1, with 7 positions matching TRBD1. This CDR3 region has 17 residues. With V trimmed by 7 bases and J by 7 bases, 21 bases remained unmatched. Germline lookup yields CDR1 MGHRA and CDR2 YSYEKL. CDR3 protein: CASKSTLRDSTKDEAFF. The CDR3 DNA is TGCGCCAGCAAATCAACCTTACGGGACAGCACAAAAGATGAAGCTTTCTTT.

This clone was found once. This chain joins TRBV6-1 and TRBJ2-7; D is perhaps TRBD2 (6 bases). Germline V gene sequence: CDR1 MNHNS, CDR2 SASEGT. CDR3 length: 19 residues. With 1 base removed from V and 3 bases from J, the gap between germline ends came to 25 bases. In DNA, the CDR3 is TGTGCCAGCAGTGAAGAAGGACCTTCGTACCTGGGAGGATACTACGAGCAGTACTTC. It encodes CASSEEGPSYLGGYYEQYF.

The chain joins TRBV15 to TRBJ1-2; 8 nucleotides agree with TRBD1. J was trimmed by 6 bases and V by 4 bases; bases with no gene match: 10. The CDR3 spans 15 residues. Germline CDR1 LNHNV, CDR2 YYDKDF (reference sequence). This CDR3 is CATSNPGGIIDGYTF. CDR3 nucleotides: TGTGCCACCAGCAATCCAGGGGGCATAATCGATGGCTACACCTTC.

The V gene is TRBV10-1, the J gene TRBJ1-3; D call uncertain. The CDR3 runs to 14 residues. Germline CDR1 WNHNN, CDR2 SYGVQD (reference sequence). V was shortened by 0 bases and J by 0 bases, with 3 bases between the two germline ends. The CDR3 spells CASSESNSGNTIYF. The CDR3 bases are TGCGCCAGCAGTGAGTCCAACTCTGGAAACACCATATATTTT.

This clone was counted between two and nine times. The V gene is TRBV9, the J gene TRBJ1-5, with D perhaps TRBD1 (5 bases). The CDR3 is made up of 14 amino acids. V was trimmed by 3 bases and J by 6 bases, leaving 13 bases between them. Germline loops: CDR1 SGDLS, CDR2 YYNGEE. The CDR3 loop reads CASSAESGPQPQHF. As DNA, the CDR3 is TGTGCCAGCAGCGCCGAATCGGGGCCTCAGCCCCAGCATTTT.

The chain uses TRBV29-1 and TRBJ2-1, with D hard to call. The V end lost 5 bases, the J end lost 7 bases, and 15 bases lay between the germline ends. The CDR3 loop spans 13 amino acids. Germline V CDR1 and CDR2: SQVTM, ANQGSEA. The CDR3 loop is CSVTITLGNEQFF. CDR3 coding DNA: TGCAGCGTTACGATCACCTTGGGTAATGAGCAGTTCTTC.

V usage is TRBV19 and J usage is TRBJ2-5; weak D call: TRBD2 (5 bases). The CDR3 runs 16 residues. The germline V gene encodes CDR1 LNHDA and CDR2 SQIVND (reference sequence). The ends were cut back, 2 bases at V and 2 bases at J, with 15 bases in the middle. As DNA, the CDR3 is TGTGCCAGTAGTATATCGGGATCCCGGGGTCAAGAGACCCAGTACTTC. Encoded protein: CASSISGSRGQETQYF.

This clone showed up just a few times. This chain connects TRBV7-2 to TRBJ2-1, with D perhaps TRBD2 (5 bases). Trimming pared 4 bases from V and 3 bases from J, leaving 10 bases between. Germline V gene lookup returns CDR1 SGHTA and CDR2 FQGNSA. This CDR3 contains 14 residues. The DNA for the CDR3 is TGTGCCAGCAGCTCCCTACTAGTCTACAATGAGCAGTTCTTC. Protein: CASSSLLVYNEQFF. The full variable domain, its missing parts supplied by reference TRBV7-2 and TRBJ2-1, is GAGVSQSPSNKVTEKGKDVELRCDPISGHTALYWYRQSLGQGLEFLIYFQGNSAPDKSGLPSDRFSAERTGGSVSTLTIQRTQQEDSAVYLCASSSLLVYNEQFFGPGTRLTVL.

V gene TRBV7-3 combines with J gene TRBJ2-2; D not resolved. This CDR3 comprises 15 residues. Per the germline V gene, CDR1 is SGHTA and CDR2 is FQGTGA. V was shortened by 2 bases and J by 1 base, with 8 bases between the two germline ends. The CDR3 DNA follows: TGTGCCAGCAGCTTATACGATGGGAACACCGGGGAGCTGTTTTTT. Translated, it gives CASSLYDGNTGELFF.

This clone was seen only once. V and J are TRBV10-3 and TRBJ2-3, with TRBD2 matching 9 bases. With V trimmed by 11 bases and J by 0 bases, 6 bases remained unmatched. This CDR3 region has 14 residues. Germline CDR1 reads ENHRY; CDR2 reads SYGVKD. CDR3 DNA: TGTGCCGGTTCTAGCGGGGAAAGCACAGATACGCAGTATTTT. Protein sequence: CAGSSGESTDTQYF.

The V call is TRBV27, the J call TRBJ1-6; 7 bases agree with TRBD1. V dropped 5 bases and J dropped 7; count of bases not matched to a gene: 8. There are 15 residues in the CDR3. Germline-derived CDR1 and CDR2 are MNHEY and SMNVEV (reference sequence). The CDR3: CASSTRQGGNSPLHF. The CDR3 nucleotides are TGTGCCAGCAGTACCCGACAGGGCGGAAATTCACCCCTCCACTTT.

The genes are TRBV25-1 and TRBJ2-7; 11 bases fit TRBD1. Trimming took 8 bases from V and 6 from J; bases not matched to a gene: 0. The CDR3 sequence is 11 residues long. Germline CDR1 is MGHDK and CDR2 is SYGVNS. The CDR3 reads CASGTGGEQYF. The CDR3 DNA reads TGTGCCAGCGGGACAGGGGGCGAGCAGTACTTC.

V and J are TRBV28 and TRBJ1-5, with D possibly TRBD1 on 5 matching bases. Germline loops: CDR1 MDHEN, CDR2 SYDVKM. This CDR3 comprises 15 residues. V was clipped by 2 bases and J by 6 bases, with 14 bases between them. The CDR3 DNA follows: TGTGCCAGCAGTTTAGCGGCCGGGGCTACTCAGCCCCAGCATTTT. It yields the protein CASSLAAGATQPQHF.

The CDR3 DNA reads as TGCGCCAGCAGCCAAGATTCGGGGGAACCCACCTACGAGCAGTACTTC. Amino acids: CASSQDSGEPTYEQYF. The V call is TRBV4-3, the J call TRBJ2-7; maybe TRBD2 (6 bases). Germline CDR1 is LGHNA and CDR2 is YSLEER. The CDR3 is 16 amino acids. The V and J ends lost 0 bases and 2 bases respectively, with 14 bases between them.

The CDR3 DNA follows: TGTGCCAGCAGTCCCGATGGACTAGCGTCCTACAATGAGCAGTTCTTC. Translated: CASSPDGLASYNEQFF. The rearrangement uses TRBV28 and TRBJ2-1; 9 bases are a match to TRBD2. The germline V gene encodes CDR1 MDHEN and CDR2 SYDVKM. The ends lost 5 bases at V and 1 base at J; junction bases unmatched: 6. This CDR3 region has 16 residues.

The chain combines TRBV25-1 with TRBJ2-1, with D perhaps matching TRBD2 (6 bases). The V end was cut by 3 bases, the J end by 12 bases, with 9 bases between. The CDR3 covers 11 residues. Per the germline V gene, CDR1 is MGHDK and CDR2 is SYGVNS. This CDR3 reads CASSETSWQFF. The DNA of the CDR3 is TGTGCCAGCAGTGAGACTAGTTGGCAGTTCTTC.

The chain joins TRBV9 to TRBJ2-7, with TRBD1 identical over 9 bases. CDR3 length: 16 amino acids. The trim removed 4 bases at V and 0 bases at J, leaving 8 bases unmatched. Germline values: CDR1 SGDLS, CDR2 YYNGEE. The CDR3 loop reads CASSTRTGAPSYEQYF. The DNA for the CDR3 is TGTGCCAGCAGCACCCGGACAGGGGCCCCCTCCTACGAGCAGTACTTC. The full variable domain, with the rest looked up from reference TRBV9 and TRBJ2-7, is DSGVTQTPKHLITATGQRVTLRCSPRSGDLSVYWYQQSLDQGLQFLIQYYNGEERAKGNILERFSAQQFPDLHSELNLSSLELGDSALYFCASSTRTGAPSYEQYFGPGTRLTVT.

The chain recombines TRBV11-2 with TRBJ2-3; 12 nucleotides line up with TRBD2. This CDR3 is built from 17 residues. Per the germline V gene, CDR1 is SGHAT and CDR2 is FQNNGV. The V gene end was trimmed by 10 bases and the J gene end by 1 base; junction bases not matched to a gene: 12. CDR3 amino acids: CATSGGAFRSGTDTQYF. The CDR3 bases are TGTGCCACTAGCGGGGGGGCCTTTCGGTCCGGCACAGATACGCAGTATTTT. Drawing the rest from reference TRBV11-2 and TRBJ2-3, the complete variable domain is EAGVAQSPRYKIIEKRQSVAFWCNPISGHATLYWYQQILGQGPKLLIQFQNNGVVDDSQLPKDRFSAERLKGVDSTLKIQPAKLEDSAVYLCATSGGAFRSGTDTQYFGPGTRLTVL.

V usage is TRBV29-1 and J usage is TRBJ2-7; D possibly corresponds to TRBD1 (6 bases). The CDR3 consists of 15 residues. CDR1 is SQVTM and CDR2 is ANQGSEA in the germline V gene. V was pared by 1 base and J by 0 bases, with 13 bases between. CDR3 residues: CSVEVQGKSSYEQYF. The CDR3 DNA follows: TGCAGCGTTGAAGTTCAGGGGAAGAGCTCCTACGAGCAGTACTTC.

V gene TRBV11-1 combines with J gene TRBJ2-2; perhaps TRBD2 as D (6 bases). Germline V gives CDR1 SGHAT, CDR2 FQDESV (reference sequence). The CDR3 is 15 amino acids. Trimming pared 2 bases from V and 4 bases from J, leaving 11 bases between. For the CDR3, the DNA is TGTGCCAGCAGCTTATCCCAGGGACTCACCGGGGAGCTGTTTTTT. The encoded protein is CASSLSQGLTGELFF.

With respect to this clone: The same CDR3 is also encoded by other DNA sequences in this sample. The gene calls are TRBV11-2 and TRBJ2-3; possibly TRBD2 for D (5 bases). In germline, CDR1 is SGHAT, CDR2 FQNNGV. V lost 5 bases and J lost 6, with 9 bases in between. The CDR3 is 12 residues long. The CDR3 region has the DNA TGTGCCAGCAGCCCCACGGGGGATACGCAGTATTTT. Residues: CASSPTGDTQYF.

In the case of this clone: This same CDR3 is encoded by further DNA sequences in the sample. This rearrangement joins TRBV9 to TRBJ1-5, with D tentatively TRBD1 (5 bases). The CDR3 contains 15 residues. V lost 1 base and J 0 bases, leaving 8 bases between the germline ends. Germline-derived CDR1 and CDR2 are SGDLS and YYNGEE. In DNA form, the CDR3 reads TGTGCCAGCAGCGTATCAGGGAATAGCAATCAGCCCCAGCATTTT. It codes for CASSVSGNSNQPQHF.

The chain joins TRBV5-6 to TRBJ2-7, with D perhaps assigned TRBD1 or TRBD2 (5 bases each). Germline-derived CDR1 and CDR2 are SGHDT and YYEEEE. The CDR3 extends over 17 amino acids. Trimming shortened V by 2 bases and J by 0 bases, and 18 bases separated the two germline ends. CDR3 sequence reads: CASSFALGTTFSYEQYF. The CDR3 DNA sequence: TGTGCCAGCAGCTTCGCGCTGGGGACGACGTTCTCCTACGAGCAGTACTTC.

J is TRBJ2-1 and V is TRBV6-5, with TRBD2 matching over 14 bases. The germline CDR1 and CDR2 sequences are MNHEY and SVGAGI. V trimming: 4 bases; J trimming: 4 bases; junction bases outside the gene matches: 3. This CDR3 spans 16 amino acids. The CDR3 region is CASSSWTSGGYNEQFF. In DNA, the CDR3 is TGTGCCAGCAGTTCCTGGACTAGCGGGGGGTACAATGAGCAGTTCTTC.